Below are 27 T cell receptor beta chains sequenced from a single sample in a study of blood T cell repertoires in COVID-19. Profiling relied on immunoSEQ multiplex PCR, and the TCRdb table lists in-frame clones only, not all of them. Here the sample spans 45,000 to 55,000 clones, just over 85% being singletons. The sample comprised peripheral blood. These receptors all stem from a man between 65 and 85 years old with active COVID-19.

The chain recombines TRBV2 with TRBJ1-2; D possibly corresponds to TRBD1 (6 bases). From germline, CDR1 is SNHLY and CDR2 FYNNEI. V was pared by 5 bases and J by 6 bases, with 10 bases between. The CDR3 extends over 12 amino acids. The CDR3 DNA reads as TGTGCCAGCAGTCAGGGGTTCGATGGCTACACCTTC. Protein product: CASSQGFDGYTF.

In nucleotides, the CDR3 is TGCAGCGCATCGAGGGGGCCCGCCGGCGGGGAGCTGTTTTTT. Its translation: CSASRGPAGGELFF. The chain combines TRBV29-1 with TRBJ2-2; TRBD1 aligns across 7 bases. This CDR3 is 14 amino acids long. Germline CDR1 is SQVTM and CDR2 is ANQGSEA. Germline trimming cut 7 bases from V and 7 bases from J; bases unmatched to any gene: 12.

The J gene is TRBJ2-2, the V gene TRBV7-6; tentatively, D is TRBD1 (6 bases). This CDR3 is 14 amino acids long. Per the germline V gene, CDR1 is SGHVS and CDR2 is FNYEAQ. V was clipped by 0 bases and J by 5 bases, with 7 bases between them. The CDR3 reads CASSLAGATGELFF. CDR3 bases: TGTGCCAGCAGCTTAGCGGGGGCGACCGGGGAGCTGTTTTTT.

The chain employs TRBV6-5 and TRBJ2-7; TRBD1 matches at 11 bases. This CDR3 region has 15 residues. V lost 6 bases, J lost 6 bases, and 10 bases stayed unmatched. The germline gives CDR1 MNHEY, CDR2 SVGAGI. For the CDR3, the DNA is TGTGCCAGCAGCGGGACAGGGGGTTTCGGGGGCGAGCAGTACTTC. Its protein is CASSGTGGFGGEQYF.

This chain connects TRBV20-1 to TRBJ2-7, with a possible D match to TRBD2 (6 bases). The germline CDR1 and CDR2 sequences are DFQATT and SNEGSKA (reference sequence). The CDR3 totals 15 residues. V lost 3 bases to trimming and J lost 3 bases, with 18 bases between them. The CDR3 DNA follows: TGCAGTGCTAGTAGGTCGGGGGTAAGGGACTACGAGCAGTACTTC. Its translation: CSASRSGVRDYEQYF.

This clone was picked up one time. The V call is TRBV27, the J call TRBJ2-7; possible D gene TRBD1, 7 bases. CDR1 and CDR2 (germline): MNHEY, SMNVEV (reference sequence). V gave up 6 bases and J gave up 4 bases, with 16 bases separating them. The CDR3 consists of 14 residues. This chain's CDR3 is CASRGQKGRYEQYF. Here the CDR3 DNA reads TGTGCCAGCAGGGGACAGAAGGGGAGGTACGAGCAGTACTTC.

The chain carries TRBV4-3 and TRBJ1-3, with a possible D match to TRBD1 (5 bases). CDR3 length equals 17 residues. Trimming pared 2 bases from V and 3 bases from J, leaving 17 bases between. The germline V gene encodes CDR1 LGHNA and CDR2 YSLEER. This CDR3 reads CASSQYGPGSGGNTIYF. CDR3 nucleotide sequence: TGCGCCAGCAGCCAATATGGGCCAGGGTCCGGTGGAAACACCATATATTTT.

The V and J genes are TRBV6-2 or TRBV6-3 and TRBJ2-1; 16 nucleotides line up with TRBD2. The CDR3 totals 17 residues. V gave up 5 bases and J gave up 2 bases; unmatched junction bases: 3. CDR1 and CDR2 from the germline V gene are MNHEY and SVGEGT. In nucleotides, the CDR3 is TGTGCCAGCAGTCTAGGGACTAGCGGGGGGGCCTACAATGAGCAGTTCTTC. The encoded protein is CASSLGTSGGAYNEQFF.

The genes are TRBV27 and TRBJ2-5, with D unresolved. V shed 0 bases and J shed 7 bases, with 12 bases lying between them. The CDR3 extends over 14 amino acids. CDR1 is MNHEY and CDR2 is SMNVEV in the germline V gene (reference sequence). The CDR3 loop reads CASSLSQNPGTQYF. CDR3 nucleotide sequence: TGTGCCAGCAGTTTATCGCAGAATCCGGGGACCCAGTACTTC.

CDR3 protein: CASSFSGGNEQFF. The CDR3 DNA reads as TGTGCCAGCAGCTTCTCAGGGGGCAATGAGCAGTTCTTC. V and J are TRBV11-2 and TRBJ2-1; 7 bases are shared with TRBD1. Germline assignment: CDR1 SGHAT and CDR2 FQNNGV. The CDR3 contains 13 residues. The trim removed 3 bases at V and 6 bases at J, leaving 2 bases unmatched.

In nucleotides, the CDR3 is TGCGCCAGCAGCTTGGCTAGCGGGGGCTGGGAGACCCAGTACTTC. This translates into CASSLASGGWETQYF. The rearrangement links TRBV5-1 to TRBJ2-5, with TRBD2 matching 10 bases. Germline V gene data show CDR1 as SGHRS and CDR2 as YFSETQ. This CDR3 comprises 15 residues. Trimming cost V 0 bases and J 5 bases; bases outside gene matches: 4. The whole variable domain, filled in from reference TRBV5-1 and TRBJ2-5, reads KAGVTQTPRYLIKTRGQQVTLSCSPISGHRSVSWYQQTPGQGLQFLFEYFSETQRNKGNFPGRFSGRQFSNSRSEMNVSTLELGDSALYLCASSLASGGWETQYFGPGTRLLVL.

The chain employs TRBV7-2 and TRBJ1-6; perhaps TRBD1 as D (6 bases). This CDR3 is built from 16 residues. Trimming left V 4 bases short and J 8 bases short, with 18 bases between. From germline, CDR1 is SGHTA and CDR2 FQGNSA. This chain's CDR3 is CASSSPRGAVYSPLHF. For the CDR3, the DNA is TGTGCCAGCAGCTCCCCTCGGGGGGCGGTTTATTCACCCCTCCACTTT.

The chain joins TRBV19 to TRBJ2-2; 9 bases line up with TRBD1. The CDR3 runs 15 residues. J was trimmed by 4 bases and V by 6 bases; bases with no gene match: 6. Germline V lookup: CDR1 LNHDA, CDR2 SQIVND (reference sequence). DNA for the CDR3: TGTGCCAGTAGCTCCGGGACAGGGATCACCGGGGAGCTGTTTTTT. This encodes CASSSGTGITGELFF.

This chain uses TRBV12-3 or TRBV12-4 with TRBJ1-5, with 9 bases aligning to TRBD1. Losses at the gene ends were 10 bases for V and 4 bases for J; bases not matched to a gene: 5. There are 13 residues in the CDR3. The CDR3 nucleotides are TGTGCCACGGGACAGGGTAGAAATCAGCCCCAGCATTTT. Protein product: CATGQGRNQPQHF.

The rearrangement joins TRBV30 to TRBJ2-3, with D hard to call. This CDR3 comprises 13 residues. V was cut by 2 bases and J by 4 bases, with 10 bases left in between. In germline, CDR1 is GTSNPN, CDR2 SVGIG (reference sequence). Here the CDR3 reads CAWSTRRADTQYF. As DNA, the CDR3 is TGTGCCTGGAGTACCCGCCGGGCAGATACGCAGTATTTT.

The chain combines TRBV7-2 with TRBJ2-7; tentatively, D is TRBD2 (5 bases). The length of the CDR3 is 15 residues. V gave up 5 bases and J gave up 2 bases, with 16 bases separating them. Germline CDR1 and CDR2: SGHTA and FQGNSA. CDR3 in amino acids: CASSPGLERAYEQYF. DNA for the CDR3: TGTGCCAGCAGCCCAGGACTGGAAAGAGCCTACGAGCAGTACTTC. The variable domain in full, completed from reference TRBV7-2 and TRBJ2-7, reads GAGVSQSPSNKVTEKGKDVELRCDPISGHTALYWYRQSLGQGLEFLIYFQGNSAPDKSGLPSDRFSAERTGGSVSTLTIQRTQQEDSAVYLCASSPGLERAYEQYFGPGTRLTVT.

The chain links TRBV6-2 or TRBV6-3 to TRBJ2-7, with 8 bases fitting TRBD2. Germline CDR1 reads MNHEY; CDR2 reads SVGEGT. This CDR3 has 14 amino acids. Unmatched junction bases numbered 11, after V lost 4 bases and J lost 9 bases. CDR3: CASSLETSAWGQYF. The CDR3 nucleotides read TGTGCCAGCAGTTTGGAGACTAGCGCTTGGGGGCAGTACTTC.

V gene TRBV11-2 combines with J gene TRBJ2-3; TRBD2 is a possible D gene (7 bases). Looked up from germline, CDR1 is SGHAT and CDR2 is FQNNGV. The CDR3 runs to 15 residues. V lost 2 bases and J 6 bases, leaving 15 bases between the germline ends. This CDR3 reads CASSLRWGGLDTQYF. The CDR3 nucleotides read TGTGCCAGCAGCTTAAGGTGGGGGGGCCTTGATACGCAGTATTTT.

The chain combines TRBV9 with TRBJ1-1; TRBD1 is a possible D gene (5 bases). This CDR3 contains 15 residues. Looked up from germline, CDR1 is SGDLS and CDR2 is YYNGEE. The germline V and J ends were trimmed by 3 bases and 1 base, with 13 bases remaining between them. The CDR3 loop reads CASSAGTLGNTEAFF. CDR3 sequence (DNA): TGTGCCAGCAGCGCCGGGACTCTGGGGAACACTGAAGCTTTCTTT.

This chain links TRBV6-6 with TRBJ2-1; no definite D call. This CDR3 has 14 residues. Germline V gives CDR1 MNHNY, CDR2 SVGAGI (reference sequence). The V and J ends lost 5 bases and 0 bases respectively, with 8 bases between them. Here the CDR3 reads CASSRTSSYNEQFF. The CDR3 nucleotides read TGTGCCAGCAGTAGAACAAGCTCCTACAATGAGCAGTTCTTC.

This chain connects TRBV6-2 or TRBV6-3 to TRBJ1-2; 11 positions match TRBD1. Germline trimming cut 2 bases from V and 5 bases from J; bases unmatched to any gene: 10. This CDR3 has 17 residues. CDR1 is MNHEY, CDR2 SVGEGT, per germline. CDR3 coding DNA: TGTGCCAGCAGTTACCGGACAGGGGGCGTAGCCTTATATGGCTACACCTTC. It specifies CASSYRTGGVALYGYTF.

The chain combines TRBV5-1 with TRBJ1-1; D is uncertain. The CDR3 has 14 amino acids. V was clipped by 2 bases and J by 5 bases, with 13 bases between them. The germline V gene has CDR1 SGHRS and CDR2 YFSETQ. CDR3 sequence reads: CASSFRDYGTEAFF. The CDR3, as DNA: TGCGCCAGCAGCTTCCGGGATTATGGGACTGAAGCTTTCTTT. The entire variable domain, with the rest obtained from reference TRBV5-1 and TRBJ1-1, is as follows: KAGVTQTPRYLIKTRGQQVTLSCSPISGHRSVSWYQQTPGQGLQFLFEYFSETQRNKGNFPGRFSGRQFSNSRSEMNVSTLELGDSALYLCASSFRDYGTEAFFGQGTRLTVV.

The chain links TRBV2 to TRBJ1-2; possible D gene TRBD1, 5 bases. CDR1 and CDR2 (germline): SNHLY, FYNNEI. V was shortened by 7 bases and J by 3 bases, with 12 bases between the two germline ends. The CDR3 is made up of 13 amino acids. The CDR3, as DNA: TGTGCCAGCAAGGATACAGGTGACTATGGCTACACCTTC. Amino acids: CASKDTGDYGYTF.

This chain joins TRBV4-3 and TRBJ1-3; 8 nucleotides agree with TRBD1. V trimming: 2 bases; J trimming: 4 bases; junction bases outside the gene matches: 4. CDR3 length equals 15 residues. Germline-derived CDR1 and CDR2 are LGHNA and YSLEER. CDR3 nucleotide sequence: TGCGCCAGCAGCCAACAACAGGGGGTGGGAAACACCATATATTTT. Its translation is CASSQQQGVGNTIYF.

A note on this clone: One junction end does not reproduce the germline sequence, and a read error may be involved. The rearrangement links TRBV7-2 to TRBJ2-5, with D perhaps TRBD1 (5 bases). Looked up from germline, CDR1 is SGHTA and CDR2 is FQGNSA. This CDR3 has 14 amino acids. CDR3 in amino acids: CASTLVKGQETQYF. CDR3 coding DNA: TGTGCCAGCACCTTAGTAAAGGGGCAAGAGACCCAGTACTTC.

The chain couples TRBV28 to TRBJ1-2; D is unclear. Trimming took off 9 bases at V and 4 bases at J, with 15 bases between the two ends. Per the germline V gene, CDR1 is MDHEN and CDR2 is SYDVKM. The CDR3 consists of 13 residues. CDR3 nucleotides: TGTGCCAGTTTAGCAGGCGGGAGCTATGGCTACACCTTC. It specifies CASLAGGSYGYTF.

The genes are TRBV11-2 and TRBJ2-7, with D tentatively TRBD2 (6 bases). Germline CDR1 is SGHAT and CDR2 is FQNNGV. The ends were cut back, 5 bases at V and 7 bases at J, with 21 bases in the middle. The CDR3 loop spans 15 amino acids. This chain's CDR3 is CASSPGVVTLGEQYF. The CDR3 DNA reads TGTGCCAGCAGCCCGGGGGTGGTTACCCTAGGGGAGCAGTACTTC. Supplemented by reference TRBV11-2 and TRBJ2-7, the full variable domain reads EAGVAQSPRYKIIEKRQSVAFWCNPISGHATLYWYQQILGQGPKLLIQFQNNGVVDDSQLPKDRFSAERLKGVDSTLKIQPAKLEDSAVYLCASSPGVVTLGEQYFGPGTRLTVT.